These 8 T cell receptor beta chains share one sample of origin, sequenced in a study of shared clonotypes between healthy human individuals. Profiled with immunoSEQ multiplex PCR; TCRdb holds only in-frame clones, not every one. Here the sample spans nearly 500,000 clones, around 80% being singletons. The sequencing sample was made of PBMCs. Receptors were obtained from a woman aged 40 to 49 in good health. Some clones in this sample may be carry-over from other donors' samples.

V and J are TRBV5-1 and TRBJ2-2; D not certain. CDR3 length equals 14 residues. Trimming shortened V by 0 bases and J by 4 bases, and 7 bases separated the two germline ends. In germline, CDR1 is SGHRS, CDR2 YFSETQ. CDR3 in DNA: TGCGCCAGCAGCTTGGCCGTGGTCACCGGGGAGCTGTTTTTT. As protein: CASSLAVVTGELFF.

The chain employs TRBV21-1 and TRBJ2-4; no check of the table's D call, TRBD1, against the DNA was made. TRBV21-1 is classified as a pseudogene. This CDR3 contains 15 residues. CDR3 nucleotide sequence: TGTGCCAGCAGTTGGGCCCCCAAAGTCTTAAACATTCAGTACTTC. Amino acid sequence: CASSWAPKVLNIQYF.

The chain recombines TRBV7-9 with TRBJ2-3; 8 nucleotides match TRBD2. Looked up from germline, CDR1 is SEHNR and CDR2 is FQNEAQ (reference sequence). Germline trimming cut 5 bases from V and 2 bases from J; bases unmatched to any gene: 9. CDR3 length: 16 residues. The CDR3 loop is CASSPVSGAFTDTQYF. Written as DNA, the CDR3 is TGTGCCAGCAGCCCCGTTAGCGGGGCCTTCACAGATACGCAGTATTTT.

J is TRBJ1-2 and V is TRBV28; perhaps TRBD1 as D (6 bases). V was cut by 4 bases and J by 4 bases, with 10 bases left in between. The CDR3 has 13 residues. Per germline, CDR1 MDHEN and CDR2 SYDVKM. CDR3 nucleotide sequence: TGTGCCAGCAGTTACACAGGGTTCTATGGCTACACCTTC. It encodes CASSYTGFYGYTF.

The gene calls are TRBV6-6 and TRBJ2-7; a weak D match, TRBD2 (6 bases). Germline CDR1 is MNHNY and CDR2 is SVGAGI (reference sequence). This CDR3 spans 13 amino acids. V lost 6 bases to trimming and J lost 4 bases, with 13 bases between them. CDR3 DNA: TGTGCCAGCAGAGTGGGCGGGACGTACGAGCAGTACTTC. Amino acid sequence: CASRVGGTYEQYF.

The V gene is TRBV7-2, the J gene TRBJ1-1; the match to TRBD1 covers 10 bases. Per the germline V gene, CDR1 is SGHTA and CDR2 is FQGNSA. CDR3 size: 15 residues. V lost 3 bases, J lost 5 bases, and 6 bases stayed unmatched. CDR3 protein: CASSLPDRGWTEAFF. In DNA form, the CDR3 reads TGTGCCAGCAGCTTGCCGGACAGGGGGTGGACTGAAGCTTTCTTT. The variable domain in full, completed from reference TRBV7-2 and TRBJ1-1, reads GAGVSQSPSNKVTEKGKDVELRCDPISGHTALYWYRQSLGQGLEFLIYFQGNSAPDKSGLPSDRFSAERTGGSVSTLTIQRTQQEDSAVYLCASSLPDRGWTEAFFGQGTRLTVV.

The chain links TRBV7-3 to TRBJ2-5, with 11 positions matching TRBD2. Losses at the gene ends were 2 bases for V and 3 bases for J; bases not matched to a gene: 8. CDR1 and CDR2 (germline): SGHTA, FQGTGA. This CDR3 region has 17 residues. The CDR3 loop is CASSLLGRLAGKETQYF. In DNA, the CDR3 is TGTGCCAGCAGCTTACTGGGGAGACTAGCGGGAAAAGAGACCCAGTACTTC. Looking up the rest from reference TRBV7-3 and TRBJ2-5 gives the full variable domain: GAGVSQTPSNKVTEKGKYVELRCDPISGHTALYWYRQSLGQGPEFLIYFQGTGAADDSGLPNDRFFAVRPEGSVSTLKIQRTERGDSAVYLCASSLLGRLAGKETQYFGPGTRLLVL.

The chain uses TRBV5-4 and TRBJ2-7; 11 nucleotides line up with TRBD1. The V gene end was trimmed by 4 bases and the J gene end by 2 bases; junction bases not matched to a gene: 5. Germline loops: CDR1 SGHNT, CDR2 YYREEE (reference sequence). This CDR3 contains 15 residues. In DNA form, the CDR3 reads TGTGCCAGCAGCATGGGACAGGGGGTAACCTACGAGCAGTACTTC. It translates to CASSMGQGVTYEQYF.